Below are 12 T cell receptor beta chains sequenced from a single sample in a study of cytomegalovirus exposure and HLA in healthy donors (TCRdb year 2017). Libraries were built with the immunoSEQ multiplex PCR assay. The multiplex PCR relied on a mix of 60 forward primers for TCR Vbeta segments and 13 reverse primers for TCR Jbeta segments. TCRdb mirrors the immuneACCESS table, restricted to in-frame sequences. Some clones are absent from its copies; in checked studies, under half trace to an unresolved V gene, and the reason for the others is unknown. Here the sample has roughly 72,000 clones; around 69% occur a single time. The top ten hold roughly 10% of the sample. The sample was PBMCs. These receptors were obtained from a human donor in good health.

This chain joins TRBV7-2 and TRBJ2-3, with D unresolved. The germline CDR1 and CDR2 sequences are SGHTA and FQGNSA. This CDR3 region has 12 residues. Trimming took 4 bases from V and 8 from J, leaving 10 bases between them. The CDR3 loop is CASSSSTGTQYF. CDR3 bases: TGTGCCAGCAGCTCTTCCACGGGTACGCAGTATTTT.

This clone was seen a few times. V is TRBV5-1 and J is TRBJ2-7; maybe TRBD2 (5 bases). Looked up from germline, CDR1 is SGHRS and CDR2 is YFSETQ. Deletions cut 1 base from V and 3 bases from J, with 14 bases between. The CDR3 contains 15 residues. The DNA of the CDR3 is TGCGCCAGCAGCTTGAATCCGGGGAAAATCTACGAGCAGTACTTC. It encodes CASSLNPGKIYEQYF. Complete variable domain (other parts from reference TRBV5-1 and TRBJ2-7): KAGVTQTPRYLIKTRGQQVTLSCSPISGHRSVSWYQQTPGQGLQFLFEYFSETQRNKGNFPGRFSGRQFSNSRSEMNVSTLELGDSALYLCASSLNPGKIYEQYFGPGTRLTVT.

There are a few counts of this clone. The chain has TRBV2 and TRBJ2-3; perhaps TRBD1 as D (5 bases). The CDR3 loop spans 14 amino acids. V was pared by 4 bases and J by 8 bases, with 16 bases between. Per the germline V gene, CDR1 is SNHLY and CDR2 is FYNNEI. CDR3 DNA sequence: TGTGCCAGCAGTGTTTGGCTCTCAAGGGGTACGCAGTATTTT. This sequence encodes CASSVWLSRGTQYF.

This chain joins TRBV5-1 and TRBJ2-7, with D perhaps matching TRBD1 (5 bases). CDR1 and CDR2 (germline): SGHRS, YFSETQ. CDR3 length: 13 residues. V dropped 5 bases and J dropped 0 bases, with 9 bases sitting between them. CDR3 nucleotide sequence: TGCGCCAGCAGTATAGGGGTCTCCTACGAGCAGTACTTC. Its protein is CASSIGVSYEQYF.

This chain uses TRBV5-6 with TRBJ1-2; 7 nucleotides align to TRBD1. Germline CDR1 and CDR2: SGHDT and YYEEEE. Germline trimming cut 0 bases from V and 3 bases from J; bases unmatched to any gene: 2. CDR3 size: 14 residues. In DNA, the CDR3 is TGTGCCAGCAGCTTGGGCAGGGGGTACTATGGCTACACCTTC. Amino acid sequence: CASSLGRGYYGYTF.

This clone was recorded once. The chain has TRBV9 and TRBJ2-6, with D unclear. This CDR3 is built from 13 residues. V lost 3 bases to trimming and J lost 7 bases, with 8 bases between them. The germline gives CDR1 SGDLS, CDR2 YYNGEE. The CDR3 is CASSATPANVLTF. CDR3 nucleotide sequence: TGTGCCAGCAGCGCGACTCCAGCCAACGTCCTGACTTTC.

This clone appeared once. V and J are TRBV6-1 and TRBJ1-2; D ambiguous. CDR3 length equals 13 residues. With 8 bases removed from V and 1 base from J, the gap between germline ends came to 11 bases. Germline V gene lookup returns CDR1 MNHNS and CDR2 SASEGT. The CDR3 sequence: CASLDWINYGYTF. The CDR3 DNA reads as TGTGCCAGCCTGGACTGGATTAACTATGGCTACACCTTC.

The chain employs TRBV6-5 and TRBJ1-1; D is undetermined. Trimming cost V 3 bases and J 2 bases, with 10 bases left between them. Germline-derived CDR1 and CDR2 are MNHEY and SVGAGI. The CDR3 contains 14 residues. Written as DNA, the CDR3 is TGTGCCAGCAGTTATACGCAGACTAACACTGAAGCTTTCTTT. Residues: CASSYTQTNTEAFF.

The CDR3 region has the DNA TGTGCCAGCAGCTTGGTGGGGGGACGGGACTATGGCTACACCTTC. It codes for CASSLVGGRDYGYTF. The chain employs TRBV5-5 and TRBJ1-2, with a tentative D call TRBD1 (5 bases). Germline loops: CDR1 SGHKS, CDR2 YYEKEE (reference sequence). With 0 bases removed from V and 3 bases from J, the gap between germline ends came to 12 bases. There are 15 residues in the CDR3.

The chain links TRBV27 to TRBJ2-7; 9 bases align to TRBD1. The CDR3 runs 13 residues. Trimming cost V 4 bases and J 3 bases; bases outside gene matches: 1. Germline V gene lookup returns CDR1 MNHEY and CDR2 SMNVEV (reference sequence). CDR3 in amino acids: CASSSGQGYEQYF. The CDR3 nucleotides read TGTGCCAGCAGTTCGGGACAGGGCTACGAGCAGTACTTC.

V and J are TRBV4-2 and TRBJ2-5; a weak D match, TRBD1 (6 bases). The CDR3 is made up of 15 amino acids. CDR1 and CDR2 (germline): LGHNA, YNFKEQ. V shed 2 bases and J shed 4 bases, with 14 bases lying between them. CDR3 sequence: CASSQLTGRGETQYF. The CDR3 nucleotides read TGTGCCAGCAGCCAACTCACGGGCAGGGGAGAGACCCAGTACTTC.

As for this clone: Distinct nucleotide sequences in the sample also encode this CDR3. This chain links TRBV7-3 with TRBJ1-1; TRBD1 agrees at 7 bases. This CDR3 is built from 14 residues. V gave up 0 bases and J gave up 2 bases; unmatched junction bases: 0. In germline, CDR1 is SGHTA, CDR2 FQGTGA. The CDR3 reads CASSLTGGNTEAFF. Here the CDR3 DNA reads TGTGCCAGCAGCTTAACAGGGGGCAACACTGAAGCTTTCTTT.